A single sample gave rise to the 27 T cell receptor beta chains below, sequenced in a study of blood T cell repertoires in COVID-19. Here immunoSEQ multiplex PCR was the method, and the copy in TCRdb shows in-frame clones only, minus some. The table includes around 330,000 clones, about 91% detected once. The source material was PBMCs or T cells enriched from blood (not recorded which). The origin of the receptors is a woman aged 40-49 years who had recovered from COVID-19.

The chain combines TRBV5-8 with TRBJ1-1, with unresolved D. The CDR3 length is 11 residues. Germline V gene sequence: CDR1 SGHTS, CDR2 YDEGEE. The V and J ends lost 4 bases and 7 bases respectively, with 8 bases between them. Written as DNA, the CDR3 is TGTGCCAGCAGCACTGAGATTGAAGCTTTCTTT. Protein product: CASSTEIEAFF.

The chain recombines TRBV18 with TRBJ2-5; D is unresolved. V was cut by 3 bases and J by 1 base, with 12 bases left in between. Germline V lookup: CDR1 KGHSH, CDR2 LQKENI. The CDR3 sequence is 15 residues long. CDR3 sequence (DNA): TGTGCCAGCTCACCGACTTATTCGAGCCAAGAGACCCAGTACTTC. Translating it yields CASSPTYSSQETQYF. Looking up the rest from reference TRBV18 and TRBJ2-5 gives the full variable domain: NAGVMQNPRHLVRRRGQEARLRCSPMKGHSHVYWYRQLPEEGLKFMVYLQKENIIDESGMPKERFSAEFPKEGPSILRIQQVVRGDSAAYFCASSPTYSSQETQYFGPGTRLLVL.

The J gene is TRBJ2-7, the V gene TRBV6-2 or TRBV6-3; 7 nucleotides line up with TRBD2. Looked up from germline, CDR1 is MNHEY and CDR2 is SVGEGT. With 2 bases clipped from V and 3 bases from J, the junction kept 1 base outside the gene matches. This CDR3 is built from 13 residues. This chain's CDR3 is CASSYSGDYEQYF. CDR3 DNA: TGTGCCAGCAGTTACAGCGGGGACTACGAGCAGTACTTC.

The V call is TRBV4-3, the J call TRBJ1-5, with D possibly TRBD1 on 6 matching bases. The ends were cut back, 3 bases at V and 6 bases at J, with 15 bases in the middle. The length of the CDR3 is 15 residues. CDR1 and CDR2 (germline): LGHNA, YSLEER. The CDR3 region has the DNA TGCGCCAGCAGCCAGGATCACAGGGTGGCTCAGCCCCAGCATTTT. Residues: CASSQDHRVAQPQHF.

The chain uses TRBV10-2 and TRBJ1-4, with no clear D. The CDR3 sequence is 15 residues long. V lost 8 bases and J 7 bases, leaving 20 bases between the germline ends. CDR1 WSHSY and CDR2 SAAADI come from the germline V gene. CDR3 DNA sequence: TGCGCCAGCCAGTTTGGTAGGCGGAAAATTGAAAAACTGTTTTTT. Translating gives CASQFGRRKIEKLFF.

This clone turned up a few times. Other nucleotide sequences from this sample produce the same CDR3. The chain joins TRBV7-3 to TRBJ2-1; 7 bases map to TRBD2. After removal of 3 bases from V and 6 bases from J, the junction contained 2 bases not matched to a gene. CDR1 is SGHTA, CDR2 FQGTGA, per germline. The CDR3 is 13 residues long. The DNA of the CDR3 is TGTGCCAGCAGCTTGGGGGGGTCCAATGAGCAGTTCTTC. This sequence encodes CASSLGGSNEQFF.

The chain carries TRBV6-2 or TRBV6-3 and TRBJ1-1, with unresolved D. The CDR3 length is 13 residues. Trimming pared 2 bases from V and 5 bases from J, leaving 9 bases between. The V gene's germline CDR1 is MNHEY and CDR2 SVGEGT. The CDR3: CASSYVRETEAFF. The CDR3 bases are TGTGCCAGCAGTTACGTGAGGGAAACTGAAGCTTTCTTT.

V is TRBV24-1 and J is TRBJ1-5; weak D call: TRBD1 (6 bases). Trimming cost V 9 bases and J 6 bases, with 14 bases left between them. Per germline, CDR1 KGHDR and CDR2 SFDVKD. CDR3 length: 13 amino acids. As DNA, the CDR3 is TGTGCCACCCAACAGGGTGGGGGTCAGCCCCAGCATTTT. Translating gives CATQQGGGQPQHF.

V is TRBV11-1 and J is TRBJ2-7, with D perhaps matching TRBD1 (6 bases). Germline-derived CDR1 and CDR2 are SGHAT and FQDESV (reference sequence). V lost 3 bases to trimming and J lost 3 bases, with 15 bases between them. This CDR3 has 15 residues. The CDR3: CASSFGTSSSYEQYF. In DNA, the CDR3 is TGTGCCAGCAGCTTTGGGACATCCAGCAGCTACGAGCAGTACTTC.

This rearrangement joins TRBV19 to TRBJ1-5; D perhaps matches TRBD1 (6 bases). Trimming stripped 7 bases from V and 3 bases from J, with 16 bases between. The CDR3 extends over 15 amino acids. CDR1 and CDR2 from the germline V gene are LNHDA and SQIVND (reference sequence). DNA for the CDR3: TGTGCCAGTACCTCCGACAGGTTTGACAATCAGCCCCAGCATTTT. As protein: CASTSDRFDNQPQHF.

CDR3 bases: TGTGCCAGCAGCCAAGAACCGGGACTAGGCGCTTCCTACGAGCAGTACTTC. Protein: CASSQEPGLGASYEQYF. The chain joins TRBV4-2 to TRBJ2-7, with 8 positions matching TRBD2. Germline trimming cut 0 bases from V and 1 base from J; bases unmatched to any gene: 8. Germline assignment: CDR1 LGHNA and CDR2 YNFKEQ. The CDR3 runs 17 residues.

This chain joins TRBV7-2 and TRBJ1-3; D remains unclear. Germline V lookup: CDR1 SGHTA, CDR2 FQGNSA. Trimming left V 7 bases short and J 4 bases short, with 17 bases between. The CDR3 has 15 residues. CDR3 in DNA: TGTGCCAGCATCCAAATGGTTGGAGTGGGAAACACCATATATTTT. This codes for CASIQMVGVGNTIYF.

The chain employs TRBV9 and TRBJ2-1; D remains ambiguous. This CDR3 region has 14 residues. Trimming took off 0 bases at V and 3 bases at J, with 7 bases between the two ends. Germline-derived CDR1 and CDR2 are SGDLS and YYNGEE. This CDR3 reads CASSVVLSYNEQFF. The CDR3 region has the DNA TGTGCCAGCAGCGTAGTCCTGAGCTACAATGAGCAGTTCTTC.

V gene TRBV28 combines with J gene TRBJ2-5; tentatively, D is TRBD2 (7 bases). The germline V gene has CDR1 MDHEN and CDR2 SYDVKM. The CDR3 is made up of 15 amino acids. Trimming pared 7 bases from V and 2 bases from J, leaving 17 bases between. The CDR3 coding sequence is TGTGCCAGCACCTCGCGGGGGCCGTCACAAGAGACCCAGTACTTC. Translating it yields CASTSRGPSQETQYF.

The genes are TRBV30 and TRBJ2-1, with D maybe TRBD2 (7 bases). Trimming shortened V by 5 bases and J by 2 bases, and 16 bases separated the two germline ends. CDR3 length: 15 amino acids. The germline V gene has CDR1 GTSNPN and CDR2 SVGIG (reference sequence). This CDR3 is CAWAAAGAPYNEQFF. The CDR3, as DNA: TGTGCCTGGGCTGCGGCGGGGGCACCCTACAATGAGCAGTTCTTC.

The gene calls are TRBV11-3 and TRBJ1-1; 9 nucleotides match TRBD1. V lost 4 bases and J lost 4; bases outside the gene matches: 7. CDR3 length equals 15 residues. Germline V CDR1 and CDR2: SGHNT, YENEEA. The CDR3 region is CASSSGQGKGTEAFF. CDR3 nucleotides: TGTGCCAGCAGCTCTGGACAGGGGAAGGGCACTGAAGCTTTCTTT.

The chain joins TRBV19 to TRBJ2-7; D is perhaps TRBD2 (6 bases). The germline V gene has CDR1 LNHDA and CDR2 SQIVND (reference sequence). The CDR3 contains 14 residues. Trimming took 4 bases from V and 2 from J, leaving 12 bases between them. CDR3 DNA: TGTGCCAGTAGTACGTCCCCGGGAGCCTACGAGCAGTACTTC. Protein sequence: CASSTSPGAYEQYF.

CDR3 DNA sequence: TGTGCCAGCAGCAAACGGGGACAGAATCAGCCCCAGCATTTT. It codes for CASSKRGQNQPQHF. The rearrangement joins TRBV21-1 to TRBJ1-5; TRBD1, the table's D call, lacks a check against the DNA. TRBV21-1 is assigned pseudogene status. The CDR3 is 14 amino acids.

The genes are TRBV28 and TRBJ1-1, with 9 bases matching TRBD1. V trimming: 5 bases; J trimming: 0 bases; junction bases outside the gene matches: 7. The germline V gene has CDR1 MDHEN and CDR2 SYDVKM. The CDR3 covers 16 residues. Here the CDR3 DNA reads TGTGCCAGCAGTCCTAACCGACAGGGGGTGAACACTGAAGCTTTCTTT. The encoded protein is CASSPNRQGVNTEAFF. The full variable domain, in which reference TRBV28 and TRBJ1-1 provide the parts outside the CDR3, is DVKVTQSSRYLVKRTGEKVFLECVQDMDHENMFWYRQDPGLGLRLIYFSYDVKMKEKGDIPEGYSVSREKKERFSLILESASTNQTSMYLCASSPNRQGVNTEAFFGQGTRLTVV.

The rearrangement uses TRBV5-1 and TRBJ1-1, with 10 bases lining up with TRBD1. Losses at the gene ends were 4 bases for V and 6 bases for J; bases not matched to a gene: 6. The CDR3 runs to 14 residues. The germline V gene encodes CDR1 SGHRS and CDR2 YFSETQ. The CDR3 here is CASSPGQGRPEAFF. CDR3 coding DNA: TGCGCCAGCAGCCCGGGACAGGGGCGGCCTGAAGCTTTCTTT.

The chain combines TRBV15 with TRBJ2-3; D is unresolved. Trimming removed 3 bases from V and 3 bases from J, with 7 bases in between. The CDR3 has 13 amino acids. Looked up from germline, CDR1 is LNHNV and CDR2 is YYDKDF (reference sequence). The CDR3 region is CATSSSETDTQYF. Here the CDR3 DNA reads TGTGCCACCAGCAGCTCTGAGACAGATACGCAGTATTTT. The full variable domain, in which reference TRBV15 and TRBJ2-3 provide the parts outside the CDR3, is DAMVIQNPRYQVTQFGKPVTLSCSQTLNHNVMYWYQQKSSQAPKLLFHYYDKDFNNEADTPDNFQSRRPNTSFCFLDIRSPGLGDTAMYLCATSSSETDTQYFGPGTRLTVL.

The rearrangement links TRBV2 to TRBJ1-5, with 7 bases fitting TRBD1. Germline-derived CDR1 and CDR2 are SNHLY and FYNNEI. V lost 6 bases and J lost 3; bases outside the gene matches: 5. This CDR3 region has 14 residues. CDR3 sequence reads: CASRPGQANQPQHF. CDR3 nucleotides: TGTGCCAGCAGACCCGGACAGGCCAATCAGCCCCAGCATTTT.

This clone has just one count. This chain connects TRBV9 to TRBJ1-1; D not resolved. The germline gives CDR1 SGDLS, CDR2 YYNGEE. Deletions cut 0 bases from V and 3 bases from J, with 18 bases between. This CDR3 comprises 17 residues. CDR3 loop: CASSVVAPGIMDTEAFF. The DNA of the CDR3 is TGTGCCAGCAGCGTAGTGGCACCCGGGATCATGGACACTGAAGCTTTCTTT.

The chain uses TRBV19 and TRBJ1-5; 8 positions agree with TRBD1. The CDR3 is 16 amino acids. Per the germline V gene, CDR1 is LNHDA and CDR2 is SQIVND (reference sequence). V gave up 3 bases and J gave up 1 base; unmatched junction bases: 5. CDR3 bases: TGTGCCAGTAGTATTTTCGGGGACAGGAGCAATCAGCCCCAGCATTTT. It yields the protein CASSIFGDRSNQPQHF.

The rearrangement links TRBV9 to TRBJ1-4, with TRBD1 identical over 7 bases. The CDR3 covers 15 residues. Germline trimming cut 4 bases from V and 8 bases from J; bases unmatched to any gene: 11. Germline V gene lookup returns CDR1 SGDLS and CDR2 YYNGEE. In DNA form, the CDR3 reads TGTGCCAGCAGCTCACTAGGGGGCGGGGAAGAAAAACTGTTTTTT. Its translation: CASSSLGGGEEKLFF.

CDR3 sequence: CASSLLAGAHTGELFF. The CDR3 nucleotides are TGTGCCAGCAGCTTACTAGCGGGGGCGCACACCGGGGAGCTGTTTTTT. The chain couples TRBV7-8 to TRBJ2-2, with 10 bases identical to TRBD2. The germline CDR1 and CDR2 sequences are SGHVS and FQNEAQ. Germline trimming cut 2 bases from V and 3 bases from J; bases unmatched to any gene: 3. The CDR3 has 16 residues.

The chain uses TRBV3-1 (or the pseudogene TRBV3-2) and TRBJ1-6; the D is unclear. Germline CDR1 is LGHDT and CDR2 is YNNKEL (reference sequence). CDR3 size: 17 residues. Deletions cut 3 bases from V and 6 bases from J, with 18 bases between. The CDR3 DNA reads TGTGCCAGCAGCCACCCCGGTGTTGGGAGGCTTAATTCACCCCTCCACTTT. It specifies CASSHPGVGRLNSPLHF.